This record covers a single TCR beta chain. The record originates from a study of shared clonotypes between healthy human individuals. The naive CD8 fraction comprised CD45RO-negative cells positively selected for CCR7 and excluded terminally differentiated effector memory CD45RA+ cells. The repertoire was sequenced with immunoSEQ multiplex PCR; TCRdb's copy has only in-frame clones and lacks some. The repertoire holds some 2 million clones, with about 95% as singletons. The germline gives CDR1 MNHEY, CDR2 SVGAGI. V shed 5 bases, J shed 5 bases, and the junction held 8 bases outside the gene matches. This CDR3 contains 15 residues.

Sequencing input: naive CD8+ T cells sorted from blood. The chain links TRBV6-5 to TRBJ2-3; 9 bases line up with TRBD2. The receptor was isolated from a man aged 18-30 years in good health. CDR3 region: CASSVLAGVGDTQYF. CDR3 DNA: TGTGCCAGCAGTGTATTAGCGGGAGTGGGAGATACGCAGTATTTT.